The clone carrying this TCR beta chain was picked up many times. Its matching antigen is unknown. V shed 3 bases and J shed 5 bases, with 22 bases lying between them. Germline V CDR1 and CDR2: MDHEN, SYDVKM. CDR3 length: 17 residues. The data originate from a study of Graves' ophthalmopathy and Graves' hyperthyroidism. Ineligible for inclusion were patients with other autoimmune diseases, uncontrolled infections, pregnancy or lactation. Physicians reached a diagnosis by relying on clinical symptoms, serum thyroxine, TRAb, thyroid ultrasound and orbital computed tomography. General study results and limits: Clonotypes were expanded in thyroid at above 0.001 frequency, and most also appeared in blood. Ophthalmopathy progression cases were predicted by the model with 70.59% sensitivity and roughly 72% specificity.

TCR beta CDR3 regions were amplified from RNA transcripts. First-round RT-PCR employed HTBI primers, with a second-round multiplex PCR after it. TCRdb re-derived calls from the multiplex PCR reads in MiXCR, one entry per CDR3 protein. The sample has some 410,000 distinct CDR3 sequences; roughly 21% are singletons. The chain links TRBV28 to TRBJ2-5; D is perhaps TRBD2 (7 bases). This TCR came from a woman under 30 with stable Graves' hyperthyroidism. Sequencing input: peripheral blood. CDR3 sequence: CASSLLRVSGGEETQYF. CDR3 DNA sequence: TGTGCCAGCAGTTTGTTAAGAGTTTCGGGGGGCGAGGAGACCCAGTACTTC.